Listed below are T cell receptor beta chains from one sample, sequenced in a study of cytomegalovirus exposure and HLA in healthy donors. Assay used: immunoSEQ multiplex PCR; TCRdb lists only in-frame clones, some missing. The sample shows 180,000 or so clones, around 80% of them seen only once. The sample comprised PBMCs. The receptors here all came from a woman in her thirties or forties in good health and CMV-seropositive. Both conserved end residues are part of each CDR3. A D gene is named only where the DNA matches it firmly. The listing skips clone size in some rows; elsewhere it reads once, few, many or a size class.

cdr3_nt: TGTGCCAGCAGTACGACCTTTAGCGGGAGGGCCTACAATGAGCAGTTCTTC
cdr3_aa: CASSTTFSGRAYNEQFF
v_call: TRBV27
d_call: TRBD2
clone_size: .
j_call: TRBJ2-1
cdr3_length: 17

cdr3_nt: TGTGCCAGCACTCCCAGGGTACAATCCTACAATGAGCAGTTCTTC
cdr3_aa: CASTPRVQSYNEQFF
v_call: TRBV6-1
d_call: .
clone_size: .
j_call: TRBJ2-1
cdr3_length: 15

cdr3_nt: TGTGCCAGCTCACCTGCCGACGCGGGACTAGCTGGCACAGATACGCAGTATTTT
cdr3_aa: CASSPADAGLAGTDTQYF
v_call: TRBV18
d_call: TRBD2
clone_size: few
j_call: TRBJ2-3
cdr3_length: 18

cdr3_nt: TGTGCCAGCCGAAAAAGGGGGCTAGGAAATCAGCCCCAGCATTTT
cdr3_aa: CASRKRGLGNQPQHF
v_call: TRBV6-5
d_call: TRBD1
clone_size: .
j_call: TRBJ1-5
cdr3_length: 15

cdr3_nt: TGTGCCAGTAGTTCCGGGACTAGCCGAACGGCCCTCGAGACCCAGTACTTC
cdr3_aa: CASSSGTSRTALETQYF
v_call: TRBV19
d_call: TRBD2
clone_size: .
j_call: TRBJ2-5
cdr3_length: 17

cdr3_nt: TGTGCCAGCAGCCAATGGACTAGCGGGAATTACGAGCAGTACTTC
cdr3_aa: CASSQWTSGNYEQYF
v_call: TRBV7-8
d_call: TRBD2
clone_size: .
j_call: TRBJ2-7
cdr3_length: 15

cdr3_nt: TGTGCCAGCAGCCAATCGCCAGGCTACGAGCAGTACTTC
cdr3_aa: CASSQSPGYEQYF
v_call: TRBV16
d_call: .
clone_size: few
j_call: TRBJ2-7
cdr3_length: 13

cdr3_nt: TGTGCCAGCAGCTTAGGTGGAGGAGGCGATCAGCCCCAGCATTTT
cdr3_aa: CASSLGGGGDQPQHF
v_call: TRBV7-2
d_call: .
clone_size: .
j_call: TRBJ1-5
cdr3_length: 15

cdr3_nt: TGTGCCAGCAGTGCGGACAGGGGGCTCAGTGGCTACACCTTC
cdr3_aa: CASSADRGLSGYTF
v_call: TRBV6-5
d_call: TRBD1
clone_size: .
j_call: TRBJ1-2
cdr3_length: 14

cdr3_nt: TGTGCCAGCAGTGAAGGAGGGCTAGCAGGCACAGATACGCAGTATTTT
cdr3_aa: CASSEGGLAGTDTQYF
v_call: TRBV2
d_call: .
clone_size: .
j_call: TRBJ2-3
cdr3_length: 16

cdr3_nt: TGCGCCAGCAGCCAAGATCTGGGACAGGGGAATTCACCCCTCCACTTT
cdr3_aa: CASSQDLGQGNSPLHF
v_call: TRBV4-3
d_call: TRBD1
clone_size: .
j_call: TRBJ1-6
cdr3_length: 16

cdr3_nt: TGTGCCAGCAGCGTAGGACTGGGAGACGGGTTAACCTACGAGCAGTACTTC
cdr3_aa: CASSVGLGDGLTYEQYF
v_call: TRBV9
d_call: .
clone_size: once
j_call: TRBJ2-7
cdr3_length: 17

cdr3_nt: TGTGCCAGCAGTTGGGGCTCAGGGGCCGGCACTGAAGCTTTCTTT
cdr3_aa: CASSWGSGAGTEAFF
v_call: TRBV6-5
d_call: .
clone_size: once
j_call: TRBJ1-1
cdr3_length: 15

cdr3_nt: TGTGCCAGCGGTGATAGGGGACACGGCTATGGCTACACCTTC
cdr3_aa: CASGDRGHGYGYTF
v_call: TRBV28
d_call: .
clone_size: .
j_call: TRBJ1-2
cdr3_length: 14

cdr3_nt: TGCGCCAGCAGCCAATTGGGGAGCGGGATGCAGGAGCAGTTCTTC
cdr3_aa: CASSQLGSGMQEQFF
v_call: TRBV4-1
d_call: TRBD2
clone_size: .
j_call: TRBJ2-1
cdr3_length: 15

cdr3_nt: TGTGCCAGCAGCTTAGTTCGAGGGCGCGAAGGTGCTGAAGCTTTCTTT
cdr3_aa: CASSLVRGREGAEAFF
v_call: TRBV7-2
d_call: .
clone_size: .
j_call: TRBJ1-1
cdr3_length: 16

cdr3_nt: TGTGCCAGCAGTTTTGGCGGGGAGAATAATGAAAAACTGTTTTTT
cdr3_aa: CASSFGGENNEKLFF
v_call: TRBV28
d_call: .
clone_size: .
j_call: TRBJ1-4
cdr3_length: 15

cdr3_nt: TGTGCCAGCACCACAAAGAGGGCCACAGATACGCAGTATTTT
cdr3_aa: CASTTKRATDTQYF
v_call: TRBV28
d_call: .
clone_size: .
j_call: TRBJ2-3
cdr3_length: 14

cdr3_nt: TGTGCCAGCAGCCAACTAGTAAGAGGGGGAGAGACCCAGTACTTC
cdr3_aa: CASSQLVRGGETQYF
v_call: TRBV14
d_call: .
clone_size: .
j_call: TRBJ2-5
cdr3_length: 15

cdr3_nt: TGTGCCAGCAGCTTAGACCCCGGGGGGGGGTTGGCCCCGGAAGCTTTCTTT
cdr3_aa: CASSLDPGGGLAPEAFF
v_call: TRBV7-9
d_call: .
clone_size: once
j_call: TRBJ1-1
cdr3_length: 17

cdr3_nt: TGTGCCAGCAGCCCCACTAGCGGGGTCGCCTACGAGCAGTACTTC
cdr3_aa: CASSPTSGVAYEQYF
v_call: TRBV11-2
d_call: TRBD2
clone_size: once
j_call: TRBJ2-7
cdr3_length: 15

cdr3_nt: TGTGCCAGCTCTCCGGGACAGGGATTTAATGAAGCTTTCTTT
cdr3_aa: CASSPGQGFNEAFF
v_call: TRBV18
d_call: TRBD1
clone_size: .
j_call: TRBJ1-1
cdr3_length: 14

cdr3_nt: TGTGCCAGCAGCTCATCGGTTCAAGCAGATACGCAGTATTTT
cdr3_aa: CASSSSVQADTQYF
v_call: TRBV5-4
d_call: .
clone_size: .
j_call: TRBJ2-3
cdr3_length: 14

cdr3_nt: TGTGCCAGCAGTCCGTCAGTACAGGGCAATCAGCCCCAGCATTTT
cdr3_aa: CASSPSVQGNQPQHF
v_call: TRBV28
d_call: .
clone_size: once
j_call: TRBJ1-5
cdr3_length: 15